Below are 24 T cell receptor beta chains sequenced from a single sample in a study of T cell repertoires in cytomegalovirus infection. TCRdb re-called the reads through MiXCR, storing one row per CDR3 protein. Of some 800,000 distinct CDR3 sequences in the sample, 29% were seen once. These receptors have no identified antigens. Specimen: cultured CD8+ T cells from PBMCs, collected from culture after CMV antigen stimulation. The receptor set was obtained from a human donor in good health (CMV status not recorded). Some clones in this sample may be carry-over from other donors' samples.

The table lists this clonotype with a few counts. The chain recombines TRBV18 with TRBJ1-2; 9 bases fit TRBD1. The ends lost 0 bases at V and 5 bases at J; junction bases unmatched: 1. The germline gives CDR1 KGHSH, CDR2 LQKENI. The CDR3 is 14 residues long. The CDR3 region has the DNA TGTGCCAGCTCACCACCGACAGGGGGGTATGGCTACACCTTC. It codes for CASSPPTGGYGYTF.

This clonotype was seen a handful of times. The CDR3 protein is CASSLEPGQGLYEQYF. For the CDR3, the DNA is TGTGCCAGCAGCTTAGAACCGGGGCAGGGTCTGTACGAGCAGTACTTC. This chain connects TRBV7-6 to TRBJ2-7; possibly TRBD1 or TRBD2 for D (5 bases each). CDR1 and CDR2 from the germline V gene are SGHVS and FNYEAQ. This CDR3 has 16 amino acids. Deletions cut 1 base from V and 4 bases from J, with 17 bases between. The entire variable domain, with the rest obtained from reference TRBV7-6 and TRBJ2-7, is as follows: GAGVSQSPRYKVTKRGQDVALRCDPISGHVSLYWYRQALGQGPEFLTYFNYEAQQDKSGLPNDRFSAERPEGSISTLTIQRTEQRDSAMYRCASSLEPGQGLYEQYFGPGTRLTVT.

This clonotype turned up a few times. This chain's CDR3 is CASSPTALAGGSGYTF. CDR3 bases: TGTGCCAGCAGTCCGACGGCGCTTGCAGGGGGCAGCGGCTACACCTTC. The chain combines TRBV27 with TRBJ1-2; 8 bases line up with TRBD1. The germline V gene encodes CDR1 MNHEY and CDR2 SMNVEV (reference sequence). Unmatched junction bases numbered 16, after V lost 5 bases and J lost 8 bases. The CDR3 runs 16 residues.

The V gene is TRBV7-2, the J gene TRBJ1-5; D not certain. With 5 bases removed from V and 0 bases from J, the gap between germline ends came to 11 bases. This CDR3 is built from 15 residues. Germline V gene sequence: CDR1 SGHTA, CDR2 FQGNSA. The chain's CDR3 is CASSPSTDSNQPQHF. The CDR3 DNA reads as TGTGCCAGCAGCCCCAGTACGGATAGCAATCAGCCCCAGCATTTT.

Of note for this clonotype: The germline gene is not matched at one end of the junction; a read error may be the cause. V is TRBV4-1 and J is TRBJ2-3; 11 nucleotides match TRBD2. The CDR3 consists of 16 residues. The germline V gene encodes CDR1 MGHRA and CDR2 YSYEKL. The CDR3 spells CASSQVAGGPTDTQYF. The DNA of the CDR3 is TGTGCCAGCAGCCAAGTAGCGGGGGGGCCTACAGATACGCAGTATTTT.

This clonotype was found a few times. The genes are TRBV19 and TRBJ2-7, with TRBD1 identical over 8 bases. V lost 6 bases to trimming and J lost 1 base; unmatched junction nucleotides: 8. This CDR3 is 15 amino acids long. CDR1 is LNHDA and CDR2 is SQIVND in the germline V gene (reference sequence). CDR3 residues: CASSPDRGDSYEQYF. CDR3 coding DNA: TGTGCCAGTAGCCCCGACAGGGGAGATTCCTACGAGCAGTACTTC.

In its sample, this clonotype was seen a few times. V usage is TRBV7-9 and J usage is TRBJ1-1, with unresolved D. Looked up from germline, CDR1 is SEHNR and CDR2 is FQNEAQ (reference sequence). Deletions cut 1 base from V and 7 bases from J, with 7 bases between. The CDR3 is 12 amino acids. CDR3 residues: CASSLGANEAFF. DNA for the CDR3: TGTGCCAGCAGCTTAGGGGCAAATGAAGCTTTCTTT.

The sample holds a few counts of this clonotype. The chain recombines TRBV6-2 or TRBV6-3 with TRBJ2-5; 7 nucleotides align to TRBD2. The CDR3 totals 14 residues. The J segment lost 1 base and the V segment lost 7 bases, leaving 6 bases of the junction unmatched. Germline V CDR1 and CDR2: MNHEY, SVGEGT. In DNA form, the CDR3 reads TGTGCCAGCATAAGCGGGGCAACCCAAGAGACCCAGTACTTC. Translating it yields CASISGATQETQYF.

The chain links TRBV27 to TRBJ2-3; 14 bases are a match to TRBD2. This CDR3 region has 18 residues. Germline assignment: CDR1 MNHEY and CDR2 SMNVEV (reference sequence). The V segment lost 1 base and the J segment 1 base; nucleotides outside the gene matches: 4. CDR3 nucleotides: TGTGCCAGCAGTTTATGGACTAGCGGGGGGCCCGGCACAGATACGCAGTATTTT. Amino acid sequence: CASSLWTSGGPGTDTQYF.

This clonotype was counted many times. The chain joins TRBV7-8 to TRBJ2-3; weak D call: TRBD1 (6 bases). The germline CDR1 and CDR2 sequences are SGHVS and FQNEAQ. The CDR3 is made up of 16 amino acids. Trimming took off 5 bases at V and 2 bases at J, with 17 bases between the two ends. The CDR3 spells CASSIPDSNPTDTQYF. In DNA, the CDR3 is TGTGCCAGCAGCATTCCGGACAGCAACCCCACAGATACGCAGTATTTT.

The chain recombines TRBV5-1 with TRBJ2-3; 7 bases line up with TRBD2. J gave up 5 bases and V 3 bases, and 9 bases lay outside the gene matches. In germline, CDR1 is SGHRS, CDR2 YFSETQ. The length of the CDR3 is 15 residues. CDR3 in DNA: TGCGCCAGCAGCTGGGCCCTAGCGGCGGGAGATACGCAGTATTTT. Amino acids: CASSWALAAGDTQYF.

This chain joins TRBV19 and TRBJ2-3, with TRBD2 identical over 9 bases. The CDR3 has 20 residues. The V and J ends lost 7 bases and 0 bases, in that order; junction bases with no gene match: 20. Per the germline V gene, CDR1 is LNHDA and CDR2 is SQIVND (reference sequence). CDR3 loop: CASILLAGGDPSPSTDTQYF. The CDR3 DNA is TGTGCCAGTATACTATTGGCGGGGGGGGACCCTAGCCCTAGCACAGATACGCAGTATTTT. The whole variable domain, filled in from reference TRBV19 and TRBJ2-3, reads DGGITQSPKYLFRKEGQNVTLSCEQNLNHDAMYWYRQDPGQGLRLIYYSQIVNDFQKGDIAEGYSVSREKKESFPLTVTSAQKNPTAFYLCASILLAGGDPSPSTDTQYFGPGTRLTVL.

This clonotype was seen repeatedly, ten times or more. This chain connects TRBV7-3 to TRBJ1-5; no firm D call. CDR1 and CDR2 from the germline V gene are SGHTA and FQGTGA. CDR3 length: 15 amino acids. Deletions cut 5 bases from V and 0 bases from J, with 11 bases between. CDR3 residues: CASSRGPSSNQPQHF. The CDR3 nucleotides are TGTGCCAGCAGCCGAGGACCGTCTAGCAATCAGCCCCAGCATTTT.

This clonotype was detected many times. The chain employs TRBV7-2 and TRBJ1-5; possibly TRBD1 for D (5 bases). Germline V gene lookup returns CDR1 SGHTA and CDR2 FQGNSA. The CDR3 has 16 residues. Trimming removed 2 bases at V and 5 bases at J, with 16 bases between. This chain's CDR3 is CASSLIPGPSDQPQHF. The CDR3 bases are TGTGCCAGCAGCTTAATCCCGGGACCCTCCGATCAGCCCCAGCATTTT. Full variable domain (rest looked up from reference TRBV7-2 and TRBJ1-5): GAGVSQSPSNKVTEKGKDVELRCDPISGHTALYWYRQSLGQGLEFLIYFQGNSAPDKSGLPSDRFSAERTGGSVSTLTIQRTQQEDSAVYLCASSLIPGPSDQPQHFGDGTRLSIL.

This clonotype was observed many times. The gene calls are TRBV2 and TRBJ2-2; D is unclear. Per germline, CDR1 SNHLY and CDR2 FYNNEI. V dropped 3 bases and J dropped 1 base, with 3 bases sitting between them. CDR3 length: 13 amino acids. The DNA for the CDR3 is TGTGCCAGCAGTGACAAGAACACCGGGGAGCTGTTTTTT. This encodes CASSDKNTGELFF. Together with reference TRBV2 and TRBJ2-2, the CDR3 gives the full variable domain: EPEVTQTPSHQVTQMGQEVILRCVPISNHLYFYWYRQILGQKVEFLVSFYNNEISEKSEIFDDQFSVERPDGSNFTLKIRSTKLEDSAMYFCASSDKNTGELFFGEGSRLTVL.

The CDR3 nucleotides are TGTGCCAGCAGTTTTAGGACAGCAGCAACTAATGAAAAACTGTTTTTT. It codes for CASSFRTAATNEKLFF. This chain uses TRBV12-3 or TRBV12-4 with TRBJ1-4, with D possibly matching TRBD1 (6 bases). The length of the CDR3 is 16 residues. The V and J ends lost 3 bases and 0 bases respectively, with 11 bases between them.

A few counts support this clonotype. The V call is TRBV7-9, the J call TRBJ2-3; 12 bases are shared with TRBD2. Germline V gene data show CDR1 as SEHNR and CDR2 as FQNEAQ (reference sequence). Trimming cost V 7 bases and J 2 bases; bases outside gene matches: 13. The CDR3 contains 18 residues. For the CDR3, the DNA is TGTGCCAGCAACTCCTGGGCCCGACTAGCGGGGGTCACAGATACGCAGTATTTT. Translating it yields CASNSWARLAGVTDTQYF. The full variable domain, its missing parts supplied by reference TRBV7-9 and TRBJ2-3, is DTGVSQNPRHKITKRGQNVTFRCDPISEHNRLYWYRQTLGQGPEFLTYFQNEAQLEKSRLLSDRFSAERPKGSFSTLEIQRTEQGDSAMYLCASNSWARLAGVTDTQYFGPGTRLTVL.

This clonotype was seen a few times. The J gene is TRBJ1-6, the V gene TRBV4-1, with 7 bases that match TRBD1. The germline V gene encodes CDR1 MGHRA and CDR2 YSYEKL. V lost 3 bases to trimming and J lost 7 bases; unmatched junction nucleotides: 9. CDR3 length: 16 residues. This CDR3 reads CASSHEPGQLNSPLHF. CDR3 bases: TGCGCCAGCAGCCATGAGCCGGGACAGCTGAATTCACCCCTCCACTTT.

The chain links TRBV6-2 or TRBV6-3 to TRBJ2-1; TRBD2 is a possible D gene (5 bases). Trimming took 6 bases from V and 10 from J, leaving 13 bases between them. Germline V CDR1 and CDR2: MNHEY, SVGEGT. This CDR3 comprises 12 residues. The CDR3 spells CASSPTSWEQFF. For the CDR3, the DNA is TGTGCCAGCAGCCCCACTAGTTGGGAGCAGTTCTTC.

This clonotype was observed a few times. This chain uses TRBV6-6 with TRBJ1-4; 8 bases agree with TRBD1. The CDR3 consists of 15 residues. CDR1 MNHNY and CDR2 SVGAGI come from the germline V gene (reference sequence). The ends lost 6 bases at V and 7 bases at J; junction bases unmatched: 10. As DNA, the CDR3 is TGTGCCAGCAGCCAGTACCGGGACAGGAGTGAAAAACTGTTTTTT. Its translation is CASSQYRDRSEKLFF.

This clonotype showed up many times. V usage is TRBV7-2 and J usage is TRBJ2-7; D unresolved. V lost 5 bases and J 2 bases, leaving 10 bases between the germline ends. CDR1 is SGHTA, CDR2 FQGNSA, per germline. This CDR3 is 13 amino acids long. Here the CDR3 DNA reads TGTGCCAGCAGCCCCGCCCTGGCCTACGAGCAGTACTTC. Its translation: CASSPALAYEQYF.

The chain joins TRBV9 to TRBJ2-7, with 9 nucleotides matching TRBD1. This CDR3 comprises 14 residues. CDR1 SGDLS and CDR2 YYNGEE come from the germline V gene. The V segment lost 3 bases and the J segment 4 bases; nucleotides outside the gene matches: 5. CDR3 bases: TGTGCCAGCAGCGAGGGGACAGGGAGATACGAGCAGTACTTC. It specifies CASSEGTGRYEQYF.

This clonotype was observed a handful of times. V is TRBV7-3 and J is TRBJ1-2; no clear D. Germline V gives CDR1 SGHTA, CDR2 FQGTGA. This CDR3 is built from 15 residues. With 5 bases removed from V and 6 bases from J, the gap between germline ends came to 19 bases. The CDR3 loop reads CASSPRMVLGNGYTF. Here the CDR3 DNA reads TGTGCCAGCAGCCCCCGAATGGTATTGGGAAATGGCTACACCTTC.

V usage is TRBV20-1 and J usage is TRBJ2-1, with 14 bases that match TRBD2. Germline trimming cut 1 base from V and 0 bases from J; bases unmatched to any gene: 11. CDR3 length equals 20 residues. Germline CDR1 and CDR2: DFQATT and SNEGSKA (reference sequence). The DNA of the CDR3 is TGCAGTGCTAGAGTCGCACCGGGACTAGCGGGGGACAGCTCCTACAATGAGCAGTTCTTC. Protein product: CSARVAPGLAGDSSYNEQFF.